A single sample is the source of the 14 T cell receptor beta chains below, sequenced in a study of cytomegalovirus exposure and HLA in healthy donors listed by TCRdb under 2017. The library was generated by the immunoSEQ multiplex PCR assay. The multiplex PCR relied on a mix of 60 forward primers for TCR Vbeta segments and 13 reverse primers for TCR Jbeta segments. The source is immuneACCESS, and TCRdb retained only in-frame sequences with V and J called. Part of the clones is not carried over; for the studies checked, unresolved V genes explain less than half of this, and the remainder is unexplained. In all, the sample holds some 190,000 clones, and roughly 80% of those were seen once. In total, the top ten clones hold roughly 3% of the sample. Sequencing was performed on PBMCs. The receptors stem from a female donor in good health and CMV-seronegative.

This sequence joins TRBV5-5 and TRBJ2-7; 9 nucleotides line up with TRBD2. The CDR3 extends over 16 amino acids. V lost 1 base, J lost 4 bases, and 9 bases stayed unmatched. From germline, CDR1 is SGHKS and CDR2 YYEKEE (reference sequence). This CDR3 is CASSLSLSSGVYEQYF. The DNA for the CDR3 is TGTGCCAGCAGCTTGAGTCTGTCTAGCGGGGTTTACGAGCAGTACTTC.

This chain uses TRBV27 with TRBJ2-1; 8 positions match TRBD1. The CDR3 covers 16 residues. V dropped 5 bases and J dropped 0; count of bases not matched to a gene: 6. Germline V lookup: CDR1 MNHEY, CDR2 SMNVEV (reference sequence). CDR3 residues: CASSAYRGSSYNEQFF. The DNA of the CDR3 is TGTGCCAGCAGTGCCTACAGGGGGAGCTCCTACAATGAGCAGTTCTTC.

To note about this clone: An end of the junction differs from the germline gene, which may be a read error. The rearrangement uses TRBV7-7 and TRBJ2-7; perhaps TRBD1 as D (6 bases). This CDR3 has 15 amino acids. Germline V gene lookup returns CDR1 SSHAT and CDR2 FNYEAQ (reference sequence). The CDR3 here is CASSPGGGSSYEQYF. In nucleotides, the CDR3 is TGTGCTAGCAGCCCTGGGGGCGGAAGCTCCTACGAGCAGTACTTC.

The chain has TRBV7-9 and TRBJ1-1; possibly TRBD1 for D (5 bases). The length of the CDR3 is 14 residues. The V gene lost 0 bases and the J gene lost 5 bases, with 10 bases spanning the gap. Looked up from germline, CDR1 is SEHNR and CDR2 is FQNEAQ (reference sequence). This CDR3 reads CASSLAEGWTEAFF. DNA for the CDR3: TGTGCCAGCAGCTTAGCGGAGGGGTGGACTGAAGCTTTCTTT.

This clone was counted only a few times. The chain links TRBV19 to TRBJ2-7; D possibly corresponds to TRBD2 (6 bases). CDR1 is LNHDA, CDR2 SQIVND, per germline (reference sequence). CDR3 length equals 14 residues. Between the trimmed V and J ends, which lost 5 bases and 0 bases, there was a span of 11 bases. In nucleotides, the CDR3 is TGTGCCAGTAGTGCCGCGGGGAGCTCCTACGAGCAGTACTTC. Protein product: CASSAAGSSYEQYF.

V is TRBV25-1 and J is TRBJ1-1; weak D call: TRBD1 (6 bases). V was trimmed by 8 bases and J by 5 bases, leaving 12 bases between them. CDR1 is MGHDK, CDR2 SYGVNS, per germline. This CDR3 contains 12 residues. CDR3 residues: CASADRFTEAFF. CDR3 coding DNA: TGTGCCAGCGCGGACAGATTTACTGAAGCTTTCTTT.

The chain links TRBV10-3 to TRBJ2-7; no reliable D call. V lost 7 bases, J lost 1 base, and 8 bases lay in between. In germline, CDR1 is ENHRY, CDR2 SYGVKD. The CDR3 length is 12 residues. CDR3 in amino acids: CAINGGSYEQYF. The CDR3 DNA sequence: TGTGCCATCAATGGCGGATCCTACGAGCAGTACTTC.

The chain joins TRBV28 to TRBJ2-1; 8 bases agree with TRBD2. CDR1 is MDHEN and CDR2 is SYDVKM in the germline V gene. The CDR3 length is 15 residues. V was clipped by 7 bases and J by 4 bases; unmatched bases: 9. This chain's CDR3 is CASTTGGPGYNEQFF. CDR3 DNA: TGTGCCAGCACAACGGGAGGGCCTGGTTACAATGAGCAGTTCTTC.

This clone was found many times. The CDR3 is CASSVTGVSQPQHF. The CDR3 coding sequence is TGTGCCAGCAGTGTTACAGGGGTTAGTCAGCCCCAGCATTTT. This rearrangement joins TRBV25-1 to TRBJ1-5; 7 bases are shared with TRBD1. CDR3 length: 14 amino acids. CDR1 and CDR2 from the germline V gene are MGHDK and SYGVNS. Unmatched junction bases numbered 6, after V lost 4 bases and J lost 6 bases.

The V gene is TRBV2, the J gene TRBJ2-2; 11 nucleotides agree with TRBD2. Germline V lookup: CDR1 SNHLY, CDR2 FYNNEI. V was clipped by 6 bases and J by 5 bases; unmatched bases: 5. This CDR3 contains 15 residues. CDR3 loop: CASSGTSGTTGELFF. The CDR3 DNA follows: TGTGCCAGCAGCGGGACTAGCGGTACAACCGGGGAGCTGTTTTTT.

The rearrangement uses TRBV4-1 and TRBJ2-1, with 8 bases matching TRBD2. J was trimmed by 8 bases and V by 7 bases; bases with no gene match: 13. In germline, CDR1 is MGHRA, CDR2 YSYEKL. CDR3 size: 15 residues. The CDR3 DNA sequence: TGCGCCAGCAATCAAGCGGGAGCACTCGGGCATGAGCAGTTCTTC. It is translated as CASNQAGALGHEQFF.

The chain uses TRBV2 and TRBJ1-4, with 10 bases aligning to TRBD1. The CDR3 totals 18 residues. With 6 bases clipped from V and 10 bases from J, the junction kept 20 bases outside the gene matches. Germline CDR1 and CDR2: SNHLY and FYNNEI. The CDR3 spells CASRTRDRGRGRFGKLFF. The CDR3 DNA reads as TGTGCCAGCAGGACCCGGGACAGGGGTCGAGGTCGATTTGGAAAACTGTTTTTT.

The CDR3 region has the DNA TGTGCCAGCAGCTTGCTGGAGAATGAGCAGTTCTTC. It translates to CASSLLENEQFF. The gene calls are TRBV5-4 and TRBJ2-1; D remains ambiguous. Deletions cut 1 base from V and 7 bases from J, with 6 bases between. Germline loops: CDR1 SGHNT, CDR2 YYREEE (reference sequence). The CDR3 is made up of 12 amino acids.

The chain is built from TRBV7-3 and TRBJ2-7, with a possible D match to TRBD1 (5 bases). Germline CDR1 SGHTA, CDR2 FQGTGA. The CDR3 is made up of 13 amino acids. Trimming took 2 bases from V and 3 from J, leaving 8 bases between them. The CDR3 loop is CASSLGHGYEQYF. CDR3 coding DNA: TGTGCCAGCAGCTTAGGACACGGCTACGAGCAGTACTTC.